These 18 T cell receptor beta chains came from one sample sequenced in a study of blood T cell repertoires in COVID-19. Assay: immunoSEQ multiplex PCR; the TCRdb copy retains only in-frame clones and omits some. The data contain roughly 150,000 clones, more than 70% of them singletons. Source material: peripheral blood. The receptors here all came from an elderly woman with active or convalescent COVID-19.

The chain combines TRBV15 with TRBJ1-5; D call uncertain. Germline-derived CDR1 and CDR2 are LNHNV and YYDKDF (reference sequence). This CDR3 region has 13 residues. Trimming stripped 6 bases from V and 2 bases from J, with 8 bases between. The CDR3 reads CATSQQGNQPQHF. The CDR3, as DNA: TGTGCCACCAGTCAGCAGGGCAATCAGCCCCAGCATTTT. Together with reference TRBV15 and TRBJ1-5, the CDR3 gives the full variable domain: DAMVIQNPRYQVTQFGKPVTLSCSQTLNHNVMYWYQQKSSQAPKLLFHYYDKDFNNEADTPDNFQSRRPNTSFCFLDIRSPGLGDTAMYLCATSQQGNQPQHFGDGTRLSIL.

The chain employs TRBV5-1 and TRBJ2-1, with 7 bases aligning to TRBD2. Germline assignment: CDR1 SGHRS and CDR2 YFSETQ. V dropped 0 bases and J dropped 6; count of bases not matched to a gene: 3. The CDR3 has 14 residues. CDR3 amino acids: CASSLVGGSNEQFF. CDR3 bases: TGCGCCAGCAGCTTGGTCGGGGGGAGCAATGAGCAGTTCTTC.

The rearrangement links TRBV18 to TRBJ2-3; D may be TRBD2 (5 bases). CDR3 length: 16 residues. Trimming cost V 1 base and J 3 bases, with 14 bases left between them. The germline gives CDR1 KGHSH, CDR2 LQKENI. For the CDR3, the DNA is TGTGCCAGCTCACCACGAGGGCCCGCCGGGACAGATACGCAGTATTTT. Translating gives CASSPRGPAGTDTQYF.

This rearrangement joins TRBV19 to TRBJ2-1, with D perhaps matching TRBD2 (5 bases). The ends were cut back, 5 bases at V and 8 bases at J, with 10 bases in the middle. Germline V gives CDR1 LNHDA, CDR2 SQIVND (reference sequence). The CDR3 is made up of 12 amino acids. The CDR3 nucleotides read TGTGCCAGTAGTGCGTTGAGGGATGAGCAGTTCTTC. This gives the protein CASSALRDEQFF.

The V and J genes are TRBV27 and TRBJ1-5; D might be TRBD1 (5 bases). Between the trimmed V and J ends, which lost 2 bases and 6 bases, there was a span of 11 bases. The V gene's germline CDR1 is MNHEY and CDR2 SMNVEV (reference sequence). The CDR3 is 14 amino acids. CDR3 amino acids: CASSLRRGGQPQHF. CDR3 DNA sequence: TGTGCCAGCAGTTTAAGGAGGGGAGGTCAGCCCCAGCATTTT.

This chain joins TRBV5-5 and TRBJ2-1; 7 bases fit TRBD1. V shed 4 bases, J shed 4 bases, and the junction held 8 bases outside the gene matches. This CDR3 has 15 residues. Germline V gene data show CDR1 as SGHKS and CDR2 as YYEKEE (reference sequence). CDR3 loop: CASSRTGTVYNEQFF. In DNA, the CDR3 is TGTGCCAGCAGCAGGACCGGGACAGTGTACAATGAGCAGTTCTTC. Supplemented by reference TRBV5-5 and TRBJ2-1, the full variable domain reads DAGVTQSPTHLIKTRGQQVTLRCSPISGHKSVSWYQQVLGQGPQFIFQYYEKEERGRGNFPDRFSARQFPNYSSELNVNALLLGDSALYLCASSRTGTVYNEQFFGPGTRLTVL.

The rearrangement uses TRBV14 and TRBJ2-5, with TRBD2 matching 7 bases. The CDR3 sequence is 12 residues long. Germline V gives CDR1 SGHDN, CDR2 FVKESK. V shed 4 bases, J shed 5 bases, and the junction held 1 base outside the gene matches. The CDR3 loop is CASSRLAETQYF. CDR3 DNA: TGTGCCAGCAGCCGACTAGCTGAGACCCAGTACTTC.

This chain connects TRBV28 to TRBJ1-2; D unresolved. CDR1 and CDR2 (germline): MDHEN, SYDVKM. V lost 3 bases, J lost 6 bases, and 20 bases lay in between. CDR3 length equals 16 residues. The CDR3 loop is CASSFPVGQSIHGYTF. The CDR3 DNA follows: TGTGCCAGCAGTTTCCCGGTTGGGCAGAGCATCCATGGCTACACCTTC.

The chain joins TRBV7-8 to TRBJ2-7; D call uncertain. Trimming stripped 5 bases from V and 0 bases from J, with 11 bases between. The length of the CDR3 is 14 residues. Germline V CDR1 and CDR2: SGHVS, FQNEAQ. As DNA, the CDR3 is TGTGCCAGCAGCCCGGGTTTGAGCTCCTACGAGCAGTACTTC. Its protein product is CASSPGLSSYEQYF.

This chain links TRBV29-1 with TRBJ2-4, with D possibly TRBD2 on 5 matching bases. The V and J ends lost 3 bases and 0 bases respectively, with 6 bases between them. The length of the CDR3 is 13 residues. Germline CDR1 is SQVTM and CDR2 is ANQGSEA. Here the CDR3 reads CSVEGEAKNIQYF. The CDR3 nucleotides read TGCAGCGTTGAGGGAGAAGCCAAAAACATTCAGTACTTC.

V gene TRBV7-9 combines with J gene TRBJ2-7; D perhaps matches TRBD2 (6 bases). Germline CDR1 is SEHNR and CDR2 is FQNEAQ (reference sequence). CDR3 length: 13 amino acids. V was shortened by 2 bases and J by 5 bases, with 10 bases between the two germline ends. The chain's CDR3 is CASSLRWGDEQYF. The CDR3 nucleotides are TGTGCCAGCAGCTTAAGGTGGGGGGACGAGCAGTACTTC.

V usage is TRBV5-1 and J usage is TRBJ1-4; TRBD1 agrees at 7 bases. V shed 1 base, J shed 8 bases, and the junction held 14 bases outside the gene matches. This CDR3 comprises 17 residues. The germline CDR1 and CDR2 sequences are SGHRS and YFSETQ. The CDR3 region is CASSLTGRGTEEEKLFF. CDR3 bases: TGCGCCAGCAGCTTGACCGGTCGGGGGACAGAGGAGGAAAAACTGTTTTTT.

This rearrangement joins TRBV5-4 to TRBJ2-5; 7 bases agree with TRBD2. The germline V gene encodes CDR1 SGHNT and CDR2 YYREEE (reference sequence). With V trimmed by 3 bases and J by 5 bases, 1 base remained unmatched. This CDR3 has 12 residues. The CDR3 coding sequence is TGTGCCAGCAGCTGGGGGGGGGAGACCCAGTACTTC. Encoded protein: CASSWGGETQYF.

In this sample, this clone turned up once. This same CDR3 is encoded by further DNA sequences in the sample. The chain joins TRBV19 to TRBJ2-5, with 7 nucleotides matching TRBD2. Trimming removed 4 bases from V and 2 bases from J; junction bases left unmatched: 1. The CDR3 is 13 residues long. The germline gives CDR1 LNHDA, CDR2 SQIVND (reference sequence). Here the CDR3 DNA reads TGTGCCAGTAGTACTAGCGGTCAAGAGACCCAGTACTTC. It codes for CASSTSGQETQYF.

This clone has more than one count but fewer than ten. The chain carries TRBV2 and TRBJ1-1; weak D call: TRBD1 (6 bases). Looked up from germline, CDR1 is SNHLY and CDR2 is FYNNEI. Trimming removed 7 bases from V and 0 bases from J, with 12 bases in between. This CDR3 spans 14 amino acids. CDR3: CASNPTGVNTEAFF. CDR3 DNA sequence: TGTGCCAGCAACCCGACAGGAGTGAACACTGAAGCTTTCTTT.

The V call is TRBV9, the J call TRBJ2-7, with a weak D call TRBD2 (6 bases). In germline, CDR1 is SGDLS, CDR2 YYNGEE. The CDR3 contains 14 residues. Trimming took 4 bases from V and 0 from J, leaving 11 bases between them. CDR3: CASSSRTTSYEQYF. The CDR3 DNA reads as TGTGCCAGCAGCTCCCGGACTACCTCCTACGAGCAGTACTTC.

This clone was seen just once. The rearrangement links TRBV10-3 to TRBJ2-1; 12 bases are a match to TRBD1. The CDR3 has 18 residues. V was clipped by 10 bases and J by 8 bases; unmatched bases: 21. From germline, CDR1 is ENHRY and CDR2 SYGVKD. The CDR3 sequence is CATQPASSGTGGLYEQFF. CDR3 DNA: TGTGCCACCCAGCCGGCTAGTTCCGGGACAGGGGGCTTATATGAGCAGTTCTTC.

This clone is a singleton in its sample. The chain joins TRBV15 to TRBJ2-7, with 9 positions matching TRBD1. CDR1 and CDR2 (germline): LNHNV, YYDKDF (reference sequence). V was pared by 1 base and J by 9 bases, with 10 bases of the junction left unmatched. This CDR3 is 15 amino acids long. For the CDR3, the DNA is TGTGCCACCAGCAGAGGGGACAGGGTGTTTCTCGGGCAGTACTTC. It yields the protein CATSRGDRVFLGQYF. Complete variable domain (other parts from reference TRBV15 and TRBJ2-7): DAMVIQNPRYQVTQFGKPVTLSCSQTLNHNVMYWYQQKSSQAPKLLFHYYDKDFNNEADTPDNFQSRRPNTSFCFLDIRSPGLGDTAMYLCATSRGDRVFLGQYFGPGTRLTVT.